Each of the 10 T cell receptor beta chains below was sequenced from the same sample in a study of shared clonotypes between healthy human individuals. Here immunoSEQ multiplex PCR was the method, and the copy in TCRdb shows in-frame clones only, minus some. The sample comprises approximately 1.5 million clones, 95% to 99% of which are singletons, and 0.4% to 0.45% rests with the top ten. The sample was naive CD4+ T cells sorted from blood. Subset reported: CD45RA+ positively selected. These receptors were obtained from a man younger than 40 in good health.

Details on this clone: The same CDR3 arises from other DNA sequences in this sample as well. The J gene is TRBJ2-6, the V gene TRBV14, with D uncertain. CDR1 and CDR2 from the germline V gene are SGHDN and FVKESK. V dropped 6 bases and J dropped 1 base, with 4 bases sitting between them. CDR3 length: 13 residues. CDR3 in amino acids: CASRSSGANVLTF. DNA for the CDR3: TGTGCCAGCAGGTCGTCTGGGGCCAACGTCCTGACTTTC.

The J gene is TRBJ2-1, the V gene TRBV7-9, with a tentative D call TRBD1 (5 bases). The V and J ends lost 5 bases and 9 bases respectively, with 17 bases between them. The CDR3 extends over 14 amino acids. CDR1 SEHNR and CDR2 FQNEAQ come from the germline V gene (reference sequence). The CDR3 protein is CASSHQPGTGEQFF. The CDR3 coding sequence is TGTGCCAGCAGCCACCAGCCGGGTACAGGTGAGCAGTTCTTC.

V gene TRBV5-1 combines with J gene TRBJ2-3, with 8 bases that match TRBD2. The junction had 3 bases not matched to a gene; V was cut back by 3 bases and J by 0 bases. Germline V gene sequence: CDR1 SGHRS, CDR2 YFSETQ. CDR3 length: 15 amino acids. The CDR3: CASSSTSVSTDTQYF. The CDR3 coding sequence is TGCGCCAGCAGCTCGACTAGCGTCAGCACAGATACGCAGTATTTT.

This chain connects TRBV5-4 to TRBJ1-2, with 10 bases aligning to TRBD1. The CDR3 runs 16 residues. The ends lost 3 bases at V and 8 bases at J; junction bases unmatched: 13. Germline-derived CDR1 and CDR2 are SGHNT and YYREEE (reference sequence). CDR3 bases: TGTGCCAGCAGCTCGCCGGGACAGGGGCACGCCGGGGGCTACACCTTC. Amino acids: CASSSPGQGHAGGYTF.

V gene TRBV9 combines with J gene TRBJ1-1; D is unresolved. Trimming cost V 4 bases and J 4 bases, with 14 bases left between them. The CDR3 has 14 residues. Germline V gene lookup returns CDR1 SGDLS and CDR2 YYNGEE. The CDR3 reads CASSPDRASTEAFF. The CDR3 DNA reads TGTGCCAGCAGCCCCGACCGAGCCAGCACTGAAGCTTTCTTT.

The V and J genes are TRBV18 and TRBJ2-5, with D perhaps matching TRBD1 (5 bases). Trimming cost V 1 base and J 4 bases, with 13 bases left between them. The CDR3 runs 15 residues. Germline V gene data show CDR1 as KGHSH and CDR2 as LQKENI. The DNA for the CDR3 is TGTGCCAGCTCACCACGTATGGGGCTGGCAGAGACCCAGTACTTC. Translated, it gives CASSPRMGLAETQYF.

The chain joins TRBV5-8 to TRBJ1-5, with D possibly being TRBD1 (6 bases). Trimming pared 1 base from V and 9 bases from J, leaving 11 bases between. The CDR3 covers 13 residues. The germline gives CDR1 SGHTS, CDR2 YDEGEE. The CDR3: CASSLQGIWPQHF. The CDR3 region has the DNA TGTGCCAGCAGCTTGCAGGGGATTTGGCCCCAGCATTTT.

The chain is built from TRBV30 and TRBJ1-2; unclear D gene. The V and J ends lost 0 bases and 7 bases respectively, with 9 bases between them. The CDR3 length is 12 residues. Germline V gives CDR1 GTSNPN, CDR2 SVGIG (reference sequence). In nucleotides, the CDR3 is TGTGCCTGGAGTGTCCCCCAGAGTGGCTACACCTTC. Encoded protein: CAWSVPQSGYTF. Combining the CDR3 with reference TRBV30 and TRBJ1-2 gives the whole variable domain SQTIHQWPATLVQPVGSPLSLECTVEGTSNPNLYWYRQAAGRGLQLLFYSVGIGQISSEVPQNLSASRPQDRQFILSSKKLLLSDSGFYLCAWSVPQSGYTFGSGTRLTVV.

This clone was detected once. This chain connects TRBV2 to TRBJ1-2; 9 bases are shared with TRBD1. The CDR3 runs to 12 residues. The germline V gene encodes CDR1 SNHLY and CDR2 FYNNEI. V dropped 9 bases and J dropped 8; count of bases not matched to a gene: 7. This CDR3 is CASATGGSGYTF. The CDR3 nucleotides are TGTGCCAGTGCAACAGGGGGCTCGGGCTACACCTTC.

The J gene is TRBJ2-3, the V gene TRBV5-1; D is possibly TRBD2 (6 bases). The germline CDR1 and CDR2 sequences are SGHRS and YFSETQ. Trimming removed 3 bases from V and 0 bases from J, with 11 bases in between. The CDR3 runs 15 residues. The CDR3 spells CASSSGLHSTDTQYF. The CDR3 nucleotides read TGCGCCAGCAGCTCGGGACTTCACAGCACAGATACGCAGTATTTT.